The clone carrying this TCR beta chain was counted a few times. Its antigen is unidentified. The data stem from a study of vaccination and CD4 T cells after COVID-19. Background on the study: A few convalescent patients gave samples at day 14 and days 161 to 241 post-vaccination.

The germline gives CDR1 MNHNS, CDR2 SASEGT. The CDR3 is 15 residues long. With V trimmed by 2 bases and J by 6 bases, 4 bases remained unmatched. The assay that was used to sequence DNA from cultured CD4+ T cells was the Oncomine TCR Beta short-read assay. Each CDR3 protein gets one entry after TCRdb re-called the PCR reads with MiXCR. The profile shows about 20,000 distinct CDR3 sequences, 44% of them singletons. Time point in this sample: late sampling 161 to 241 days after vaccination in a few convalescent patients. Treatment defined: approximately 9-day PBMC culture with coronavirus spike peptide pools or control peptides (ViraFEST assay). Expanded clonotypes were found by TCR sequencing after peptide-pool stimulation (ViraFEST). By negative selection, CD4+ T cells were isolated once culture had run for around 10 days.

This TCR was sampled from a human donor who had recovered from COVID-19. This chain joins TRBV6-1 and TRBJ1-6; TRBD1 matches at 7 bases. This specimen consisted of CD4+ T cells from blood, cultured in vitro, obtained about 7 months after SARS-CoV-2 vaccination. DNA for the CDR3: TGTGCCAGCAGTGAATTGCAGGGGGGTAATTCACCCCTCCACTTT. Protein product: CASSELQGGNSPLHF.